A selection of T cell receptor beta chains follows, all from one sample in a study of shared T cell receptors in the human thymus. Some clones are missing from TCRdb's copy, which holds only in-frame ones; the method was immunoSEQ multiplex PCR. The table shows hundreds of thousands of clones, with 80% to 90% occurring only once. These records were also assigned to another study, of human thymus T cells.

Sequenced sample: thymocytes. All receptors come from a boy younger than two with a congenital heart defect. Both conserved end residues are part of each CDR3. A D gene is named only where the DNA matches it firmly. For some rows the clone size is stated as once, few or many, or as a class when expanded; others skip it.

TRBV11-2	-	TRBJ2-5	TRBD1	CASSRGQGDQETQYF	TGTGCCAGCAGCCGCGGACAGGGTGACCAAGAGACCCAGTACTTC
TRBV6-4	-	TRBJ2-2	-	CASSLTVAGELFF	TGTGCCAGCAGCCTTACGGTAGCCGGGGAGCTGTTTTTT
TRBV13	-	TRBJ1-1	-	CASSLGPGALNTEAFF	TGTGCCAGCAGCTTAGGGCCAGGCGCCTTGAACACTGAAGCTTTCTTT
TRBV19	-	TRBJ2-7	TRBD2	CASSSSGLADSYEQYF	TGTGCCAGTAGTAGCTCGGGACTAGCGGACTCCTACGAGCAGTACTTC
TRBV6-5	-	TRBJ1-5	-	CASSYSSRGDQPQHF	TGTGCCAGCAGTTACTCGAGCCGGGGGGACCAGCCCCAGCATTTT
TRBV27	-	TRBJ2-2	TRBD1	CASSPGTGMNTGELFF	TGTGCCAGCAGTCCAGGGACAGGGATGAACACCGGGGAGCTGTTTTTT
TRBV6-1	-	TRBJ2-7	-	CASSHRTYEQYF	TGTGCCAGCAGTCACAGGACGTACGAGCAGTACTTC
TRBV28	-	TRBJ1-2	TRBD1	CASMYRGLDYGYTF	TGTGCCAGCATGTACAGGGGGCTTGACTATGGCTACACCTTC
TRBV7-9	-	TRBJ1-6	TRBD1	CASSCGQGLLYSPLHF	TGTGCCAGCAGCTGCGGACAGGGCCTACTCTATTCACCCCTCCACTTT
TRBV30	-	TRBJ1-1	-	CAWSVGQVTEAFF	TGTGCCTGGAGTGTTGGTCAGGTCACTGAAGCTTTCTTT
TRBV9	-	TRBJ1-2	TRBD1	CASSAPMTGGARYGYTF	TGTGCCAGCAGCGCACCGATGACAGGGGGAGCCCGCTATGGCTACACCTTC
TRBV4-3	-	TRBJ2-7	-	CASSQDVGPQGPGYF	TGCGCCAGCAGCCAAGATGTCGGCCCACAGGGTCCCGGGTACTTC
TRBV25-1	-	TRBJ2-7	TRBD2	CASSPGLAGAEQYF	TGTGCCAGCAGTCCGGGACTAGCGGGAGCCGAGCAGTACTTC
TRBV11-2	-	TRBJ2-1	TRBD2	CASSQGLDYNEQFF	TGTGCCAGCAGCCAGGGACTAGACTACAATGAGCAGTTCTTC
TRBV7-2	-	TRBJ1-1	-	CASSLSTVEAFF	TGTGCCAGCAGCTTAAGTACGGTAGAGGCTTTCTTT
TRBV14	once	TRBJ1-4	-	CASSRQINEKLFF	TGTGCCAGCAGCAGACAGATTAATGAAAAACTGTTTTTT
TRBV5-4	-	TRBJ2-6	-	CASSLQINNPRGANVLTF	TGTGCCAGCAGCTTGCAGATAAACAACCCGCGGGGGGCCAACGTCCTGACTTTC
TRBV23-1	-	TRBJ1-4	-	CASSLPRNSRTTNEKLFF	TGCGCCAGCAGTCTCCCCCGGAACAGTCGGACAACTAATGAAAAACTGTTTTTT
TRBV14	-	TRBJ2-7	-	CASSHGDRGSYEQYF	TGTGCCAGCAGCCATGGTGACAGAGGATCATACGAGCAGTACTTC
TRBV9	-	TRBJ1-3	-	CASSVGREAGNTIYF	TGTGCCAGCAGCGTTGGCCGAGAGGCTGGAAACACCATATATTTT
TRBV9	once	TRBJ2-2	TRBD2	CASSVASGSNGELFF	TGTGCCAGCAGCGTAGCTAGCGGGAGTAACGGGGAGCTGTTTTTT
TRBV29-1	-	TRBJ1-2	-	CSVEVGNRLGRGYTF	TGCAGCGTTGAAGTTGGGAACAGGTTGGGTCGTGGCTACACCTTC
TRBV9	-	TRBJ1-1	-	CASSVAGRMNTEAFF	TGTGCCAGCAGCGTAGCCGGGAGGATGAACACTGAAGCTTTCTTT
TRBV6-5	-	TRBJ1-1	-	CASSYSQGKYTEAFF	TGTGCCAGCAGTTACTCCCAGGGGAAGTACACTGAAGCTTTCTTT
TRBV20-1	-	TRBJ2-7	-	CSARSFSEQYF	TGCAGTGCCAGGTCCTTTTCCGAGCAGTACTTC
TRBV27	-	TRBJ2-7	TRBD2	CASSSTSGRSYEQYF	TGTGCCAGCAGTTCCACTAGCGGGAGGTCCTACGAGCAGTACTTC
TRBV28	-	TRBJ2-4	-	CASRAPGVKNIQYF	TGTGCCAGCAGGGCGCCGGGGGTAAAAAACATTCAGTACTTC